This T cell receptor (beta chain) was sequenced in a study of T-cell memory formation after mild COVID-19. Study-level information: Clusters were largely donor specific.

TCRdb reprocessed the 5' RACE reads with MiXCR, giving one entry per CDR3 protein. The sample has about 150,000 distinct CDR3 sequences; 6% are singletons. Study-level findings and limits: The study detected some responding clones in pre-infection memory, suggesting cross-reactive memory joined.

This clonotype showed up just a few times. Its antigen is unidentified. The CDR3 has 14 residues. From germline, CDR1 is SGHDN and CDR2 FVKESK. The V gene lost 0 bases and the J gene lost 2 bases, with 7 bases spanning the gap. This rearrangement joins TRBV14 to TRBJ2-5, with D maybe TRBD1 (6 bases). What was sequenced was PBMCs or a T cell subset sorted from them (not recorded which). This TCR was sampled from an adult woman who had mild COVID-19 (a few samples of this study predate the infection). Cell type and time point are not known. CDR3: CASSQERGQETQYF. The CDR3 DNA reads as TGTGCCAGCAGCCAAGAGAGGGGGCAAGAGACCCAGTACTTC.